The text below deals with one T cell receptor beta chain. Its antigen is unidentified. Isolated RNA was reverse transcribed into cDNA used as the sequencing template. Sequenced by immunoSEQ multiplex PCR; TCRdb stores in-frame clones only, minus some. The profile shows more than 95,000 clones, roughly 69% of them singletons. The CDR3 has 15 residues. Germline V gene lookup returns CDR1 SGHTA and CDR2 FQGNSA. Trimming stripped 1 base from V and 4 bases from J, with 11 bases between. The data were obtained in a study of CD8+ T cells in alopecia areata. PBMCs were stained for CD3, CD4 and CD8, and CD4+ and CD8+ T cells were sorted. Findings and caveats of the study: Patients shared TCRs less clearly than mice did, possibly owing to HLA.

V gene TRBV7-2 combines with J gene TRBJ2-1, with D maybe TRBD2 (6 bases). The sequencing sample was made of CD4+ T cells sorted from blood. The source of this sequence is a human donor in good health. CDR3 nucleotides: TGTGCCAGCAGCTTAGGGGACTCCGCGTACAATGAGCAGTTCTTC. Translating it yields CASSLGDSAYNEQFF.